The next 10 T cell receptor beta chains were all read from a single sample in a study of blood T cell repertoires in COVID-19. The assay was immunoSEQ multiplex PCR, and TCRdb's table has in-frame clones only and misses some. The table shows 150,000 or so clones, with 65% to 85% occurring only once. The sequenced sample consisted of peripheral blood. The receptors stem from a woman aged 60-75 years with acute or convalescent COVID-19.

The chain uses TRBV29-1 and TRBJ2-7; TRBD1 matches 10 bases. This CDR3 has 14 amino acids. Looked up from germline, CDR1 is SQVTM and CDR2 is ANQGSEA. The ends lost 3 bases at V and 4 bases at J; junction bases unmatched: 6. CDR3 nucleotides: TGCAGCGTTGAGGGGGGGGACAGGGGATACGAGCAGTACTTC. It codes for CSVEGGDRGYEQYF.

This clone was detected only once. This rearrangement joins TRBV7-8 to TRBJ2-1; 9 bases map to TRBD2. Germline loops: CDR1 SGHVS, CDR2 FQNEAQ. The CDR3 is made up of 16 amino acids. Losses at the gene ends were 6 bases for V and 5 bases for J; bases not matched to a gene: 11. CDR3 in DNA: TGTGCCAGCAGTCAAACCCTAGCGGGAACCCACAATGAGCAGTTCTTC. Translation gives CASSQTLAGTHNEQFF.

This clone has only one observation. The rearrangement uses TRBV9 and TRBJ2-2; D unresolved. The CDR3 totals 12 residues. The germline V gene has CDR1 SGDLS and CDR2 YYNGEE. V shed 3 bases and J shed 4 bases, with 4 bases lying between them. CDR3 coding DNA: TGTGCCAGCAGCGCCTTCACCGGGGAGCTGTTTTTT. As protein: CASSAFTGELFF.

This clone was recorded a few times. The chain couples TRBV19 to TRBJ1-5; 8 bases align to TRBD1. J lost 7 bases, V lost 8 bases, and 4 bases had no gene match. The germline CDR1 and CDR2 sequences are LNHDA and SQIVND (reference sequence). CDR3 length equals 12 residues. The CDR3 sequence is CASGQGWQPQHF. The CDR3 coding sequence is TGTGCCAGTGGACAGGGTTGGCAGCCCCAGCATTTT.

The chain links TRBV4-1 to TRBJ2-7; TRBD1 agrees at 10 bases. CDR1 and CDR2 from the germline V gene are MGHRA and YSYEKL. The CDR3 is 15 residues long. The ends lost 4 bases at V and 3 bases at J; junction bases unmatched: 6. CDR3 nucleotides: TGCGCCAGCAGCCCACGGACAGGGGGTCTCTACGAGCAGTACTTC. It yields the protein CASSPRTGGLYEQYF.

The chain employs TRBV10-2 and TRBJ1-2; the D gene is possibly TRBD1 (5 bases). Germline assignment: CDR1 WSHSY and CDR2 SAAADI. The CDR3 extends over 13 amino acids. V lost 6 bases and J 8 bases, leaving 16 bases between the germline ends. The CDR3 nucleotides read TGCGCCAGCAGGCAGGGTGACTTCGGGGGCTACACCTTC. Translation gives CASRQGDFGGYTF.

This chain uses TRBV5-4 with TRBJ2-5, with 7 bases that match TRBD1. V dropped 5 bases and J dropped 0; count of bases not matched to a gene: 4. This CDR3 spans 14 amino acids. Germline CDR1 and CDR2: SGHNT and YYREEE (reference sequence). CDR3 sequence reads: CASSSQGYQETQYF. The CDR3 nucleotides are TGTGCCAGCAGTTCACAGGGGTACCAAGAGACCCAGTACTTC.

The V gene is TRBV11-2, the J gene TRBJ2-7; 7 positions agree with TRBD2. The junction had 11 bases not matched to a gene; V was cut back by 1 base and J by 2 bases. This CDR3 comprises 17 residues. Germline CDR1 SGHAT, CDR2 FQNNGV. CDR3 coding DNA: TGTGCCAGCAGCTTAGGAGCGGCGGGAGTCGTAACCTACGAGCAGTACTTC. Its translation: CASSLGAAGVVTYEQYF.

CDR3 DNA sequence: TGTGCCAGTAGTATGGGTTTTTATCGGGGGGATTTCTTT. This gives the protein CASSMGFYRGDFF. V and J are TRBV19 and TRBJ1-1; TRBD1 might be the D (5 bases). Germline CDR1 is LNHDA and CDR2 is SQIVND (reference sequence). The CDR3 extends over 13 amino acids. The V gene lost 3 bases and the J gene lost 13 bases, with 18 bases spanning the gap.

The V and J genes are TRBV28 and TRBJ2-3, with D possibly being TRBD2 (5 bases). The CDR3 is 16 residues long. The V end was cut by 3 bases, the J end by 6 bases, with 19 bases between. CDR1 MDHEN and CDR2 SYDVKM come from the germline V gene. The CDR3 DNA is TGTGCCAGCAGTTTTGGAGCGGTTCTGAGTGGTGATACGCAGTATTTT. It encodes CASSFGAVLSGDTQYF.